The rows below give T cell receptor beta chains drawn from one sample of a study of technical replicates of blood from a few donors. Using immunoSEQ multiplex PCR, the repertoire was profiled, and TCRdb retains in-frame clones only, with some absent. The repertoire holds under 85,000 clones, approximately 96% seen once, with approximately 0.32% in the top ten. The material sequenced was T cells isolated from PBMCs. The receptors stem from a human donor in good health. Each CDR3 is given with its conserved first and last residue. The D gene is left open where the match is weak. Clone sizes are given selectively: once, few, many, or a class where the clone is expanded.

cdr3_aa: CASSVSLRSEAFF
cdr3_nt: TGTGCCAGCAGCGTCTCCTTGCGGAGTGAAGCTTTCTTT
cdr3_length: 13
clone_size: .
j_call: TRBJ1-1
v_call: TRBV5-6
d_call: .

cdr3_aa: CAWSAGTFYGYTF
cdr3_nt: TGTGCCTGGAGTGCTGGGACTTTCTATGGCTACACCTTC
cdr3_length: 13
clone_size: .
j_call: TRBJ1-2
v_call: TRBV30
d_call: .

cdr3_aa: CAWKGGSTEAFF
cdr3_nt: TGTGCCTGGAAAGGGGGTAGCACTGAAGCTTTCTTT
cdr3_length: 12
clone_size: .
j_call: TRBJ1-1
v_call: TRBV30
d_call: .

cdr3_aa: CASSDILYYYEQYF
cdr3_nt: TGTGCCAGCAGTGATATCTTATATTACTACGAGCAGTACTTC
cdr3_length: 14
clone_size: .
j_call: TRBJ2-7
v_call: TRBV6-1
d_call: .

cdr3_aa: CASSRRQGAQDNEQFF
cdr3_nt: TGTGCCAGCAGCCGGAGACAGGGGGCGCAGGACAATGAGCAGTTCTTC
cdr3_length: 16
clone_size: .
j_call: TRBJ2-1
v_call: TRBV7-8
d_call: TRBD1

cdr3_aa: CASSIGQGKNEQFF
cdr3_nt: TGTGCCAGTAGTATAGGACAGGGTAAGAATGAGCAGTTCTTC
cdr3_length: 14
clone_size: .
j_call: TRBJ2-1
v_call: TRBV19
d_call: TRBD1

cdr3_aa: CATSRGGVTLGTQYF
cdr3_nt: TGTGCCACCTCCCGGGGGGGAGTAACATTAGGGACCCAGTACTTC
cdr3_length: 15
clone_size: .
j_call: TRBJ2-5
v_call: TRBV19
d_call: TRBD2

cdr3_aa: CASSSPTSGRRPYEQYF
cdr3_nt: TGTGCCAGCAGCAGTCCTACTAGCGGGAGACGACCCTACGAGCAGTACTTC
cdr3_length: 17
clone_size: .
j_call: TRBJ2-7
v_call: TRBV7-2
d_call: TRBD2

cdr3_aa: CASSQLANSYNEQFF
cdr3_nt: TGTGCCAGCAGCCAACTAGCGAACTCCTACAATGAGCAGTTCTTC
cdr3_length: 15
clone_size: .
j_call: TRBJ2-1
v_call: TRBV7-2
d_call: TRBD2

cdr3_aa: CASSRAGTGGTEAFF
cdr3_nt: TGTGCCAGCAGTCGTGCCGGGACAGGGGGCACTGAAGCTTTCTTT
cdr3_length: 15
clone_size: .
j_call: TRBJ1-1
v_call: TRBV27
d_call: TRBD1

cdr3_aa: CASYGEQFF
cdr3_nt: TGTGCCAGCTACGGTGAGCAGTTCTTC
cdr3_length: 9
clone_size: .
j_call: TRBJ2-1
v_call: TRBV2
d_call: .

cdr3_aa: CASSLRTGLAPRPTDTQYF
cdr3_nt: TGTGCCAGCAGCCTCCGGACGGGACTAGCTCCAAGGCCCACAGATACGCAGTATTTT
cdr3_length: 19
clone_size: .
j_call: TRBJ2-3
v_call: TRBV7-6
d_call: TRBD2

cdr3_aa: CASSGGDRVRYNEQFF
cdr3_nt: TGCGCCAGCAGCGGAGGGGACAGGGTAAGATACAATGAGCAGTTCTTC
cdr3_length: 16
clone_size: .
j_call: TRBJ2-1
v_call: TRBV5-1
d_call: TRBD1

cdr3_aa: CASSGHGAPNVQFF
cdr3_nt: TGTGCCAGCAGCGGACATGGGGCCCCGAATGTGCAGTTCTTC
cdr3_length: 14
clone_size: .
j_call: TRBJ2-1
v_call: TRBV11-3
d_call: .

cdr3_aa: CASSFRGTSVSEQYF
cdr3_nt: TGTGCCAGCAGCTTCCGAGGGACTAGCGTTTCCGAGCAGTACTTC
cdr3_length: 15
clone_size: .
j_call: TRBJ2-7
v_call: TRBV7-2
d_call: TRBD2

cdr3_aa: CASSVYSDGEQYF
cdr3_nt: TGTGCCAGCAGCGTATATAGCGATGGCGAGCAGTACTTC
cdr3_length: 13
clone_size: .
j_call: TRBJ2-7
v_call: TRBV9
d_call: .

cdr3_aa: CASSLQRTGEQYF
cdr3_nt: TGTGCCAGCAGCTTACAGCGGACGGGGGAGCAGTACTTC
cdr3_length: 13
clone_size: .
j_call: TRBJ2-7
v_call: TRBV7-3
d_call: .

cdr3_aa: CASLGGQSYGYTF
cdr3_nt: TGTGCCAGCTTGGGGGGGCAATCCTATGGCTACACCTTC
cdr3_length: 13
clone_size: .
j_call: TRBJ1-2
v_call: TRBV6-5
d_call: .

cdr3_aa: CASSISSGSWNEQFF
cdr3_nt: TGTGCCAGCAGCATATCTAGCGGGAGTTGGAATGAGCAGTTCTTC
cdr3_length: 15
clone_size: .
j_call: TRBJ2-1
v_call: TRBV6-5
d_call: TRBD2

cdr3_aa: CASSKTVNQPQHF
cdr3_nt: TGTGCCAGCAGTAAGACAGTCAATCAGCCCCAGCATTTT
cdr3_length: 13
clone_size: .
j_call: TRBJ1-5
v_call: TRBV28
d_call: .

cdr3_aa: CASTRGSSYEQYF
cdr3_nt: TGTGCCAGCACCCGCGGGAGCTCCTACGAGCAGTACTTC
cdr3_length: 13
clone_size: .
j_call: TRBJ2-7
v_call: TRBV28
d_call: TRBD2

cdr3_aa: CASRGQGGTYEQYF
cdr3_nt: TGTGCCAGCAGGGGACAGGGAGGAACCTACGAGCAGTACTTC
cdr3_length: 14
clone_size: medium-sized
j_call: TRBJ2-7
v_call: TRBV7-9
d_call: TRBD1

cdr3_aa: CASREKGTSGRTYEQYF
cdr3_nt: TGTGCCAGCAGGGAAAAGGGGACTAGCGGGAGAACCTACGAGCAGTACTTC
cdr3_length: 17
clone_size: .
j_call: TRBJ2-7
v_call: TRBV6-1
d_call: TRBD2

cdr3_aa: CASSLAGSGGAFF
cdr3_nt: TGTGCCAGCAGCTTGGCGGGGTCTGGTGGAGCTTTCTTT
cdr3_length: 13
clone_size: once
j_call: TRBJ1-1
v_call: TRBV5-6
d_call: .

cdr3_aa: CASRQTYSRQYF
cdr3_nt: TGTGCCAGCAGGCAGACATACTCGAGGCAGTACTTC
cdr3_length: 12
clone_size: few
j_call: TRBJ2-7
v_call: TRBV6-8
d_call: .

cdr3_aa: CASSLGTLNNEQFF
cdr3_nt: TGTGCCAGCAGCTTAGGGACTCTTAACAATGAGCAGTTCTTC
cdr3_length: 14
clone_size: .
j_call: TRBJ2-1
v_call: TRBV11-3
d_call: .

cdr3_aa: CASSYSPVYEQYF
cdr3_nt: TGTGCCAGCAGTTACTCTCCTGTATACGAGCAGTACTTC
cdr3_length: 13
clone_size: .
j_call: TRBJ2-7
v_call: TRBV6-5
d_call: .

cdr3_aa: CASSPAIQGIYPQYF
cdr3_nt: TGTGCCAGCAGCCCAGCTATACAGGGGATATATCCCCAGTACTTC
cdr3_length: 15
clone_size: .
j_call: TRBJ2-5
v_call: TRBV7-2
d_call: TRBD1

cdr3_aa: CASSQTTRSSYNEQFF
cdr3_nt: TGTGCCAGCAGCCAAACCACTAGGAGCTCCTACAATGAGCAGTTCTTC
cdr3_length: 16
clone_size: once
j_call: TRBJ2-1
v_call: TRBV14
d_call: .

cdr3_aa: CASTQGNQPQHF
cdr3_nt: TGTGCCAGCACACAGGGGAACCAGCCCCAGCATTTT
cdr3_length: 12
clone_size: .
j_call: TRBJ1-5
v_call: TRBV6-6
d_call: TRBD1

cdr3_aa: CASSVGGSGANVLTF
cdr3_nt: TGTGCCAGCAGCGTAGGAGGCTCTGGGGCCAACGTCCTGACTTTC
cdr3_length: 15
clone_size: once
j_call: TRBJ2-6
v_call: TRBV9
d_call: .

cdr3_aa: CASSLGQNYEQYF
cdr3_nt: TGTGCCAGCAGTTTAGGGCAGAACTACGAGCAGTACTTC
cdr3_length: 13
clone_size: .
j_call: TRBJ2-7
v_call: TRBV28
d_call: .

cdr3_aa: CASSLSHNTEAFF
cdr3_nt: TGTGCCAGCAGTTTGTCACATAACACTGAAGCTTTCTTT
cdr3_length: 13
clone_size: .
j_call: TRBJ1-1
v_call: TRBV28
d_call: .

cdr3_aa: CASSLLRGYSNQPQHF
cdr3_nt: TGTGCCAGCAGTTTACTAAGGGGTTATAGCAATCAGCCCCAGCATTTT
cdr3_length: 16
clone_size: .
j_call: TRBJ1-5
v_call: TRBV6-6
d_call: .

cdr3_aa: CASRPREKYNEQFF
cdr3_nt: TGCGCCAGCAGACCCCGAGAAAAATACAATGAGCAGTTCTTC
cdr3_length: 14
clone_size: few
j_call: TRBJ2-1
v_call: TRBV5-1
d_call: .

cdr3_aa: CASSPSGTGNSLEAFF
cdr3_nt: TGCGCCAGCAGCCCGTCCGGGACAGGGAATTCTCTTGAAGCTTTCTTT
cdr3_length: 16
clone_size: .
j_call: TRBJ1-1
v_call: TRBV5-1
d_call: TRBD1

cdr3_aa: CASSQVTVGNQPQHF
cdr3_nt: TGTGCCAGCAGCCAAGTTACAGTAGGCAATCAGCCCCAGCATTTT
cdr3_length: 15
clone_size: .
j_call: TRBJ1-5
v_call: TRBV4-2
d_call: .

cdr3_aa: CATQGATEAFF
cdr3_nt: TGTGCCACTCAGGGGGCTACTGAAGCTTTCTTT
cdr3_length: 11
clone_size: .
j_call: TRBJ1-1
v_call: TRBV19
d_call: TRBD1

cdr3_aa: CASSLSNMGTRDEQYF
cdr3_nt: TGTGCCAGCAGCTTAAGCAATATGGGTACTAGGGACGAGCAGTACTTC
cdr3_length: 16
clone_size: .
j_call: TRBJ2-7
v_call: TRBV7-9
d_call: .

cdr3_aa: CASNQRDNEQFF
cdr3_nt: TGTGCCAGTAATCAGCGGGACAATGAGCAGTTCTTC
cdr3_length: 12
clone_size: .
j_call: TRBJ2-1
v_call: TRBV19
d_call: .

cdr3_aa: CASSYPNEQFF
cdr3_nt: TGTGCCAGCAGTTACCCTAATGAGCAGTTCTTC
cdr3_length: 11
clone_size: .
j_call: TRBJ2-1
v_call: TRBV6-5
d_call: .

cdr3_aa: CAWSDGSGKQPQHF
cdr3_nt: TGTGCCTGGAGTGACGGGAGTGGGAAGCAGCCCCAGCATTTT
cdr3_length: 14
clone_size: .
j_call: TRBJ1-5
v_call: TRBV30
d_call: .

cdr3_aa: CASTHRDGNTEAFF
cdr3_nt: TGTGCCAGCACCCACAGGGACGGGAACACTGAAGCTTTCTTT
cdr3_length: 14
clone_size: .
j_call: TRBJ1-1
v_call: TRBV27
d_call: .

cdr3_aa: CASSTPGTGNEQYF
cdr3_nt: TGTGCCAGCAGCACGCCCGGGACAGGTAACGAGCAGTACTTC
cdr3_length: 14
clone_size: .
j_call: TRBJ2-7
v_call: TRBV11-2
d_call: TRBD1

cdr3_aa: CASSLDSPEAFF
cdr3_nt: TGTGCCAGCAGCCTTGACAGCCCTGAGGCTTTCTTT
cdr3_length: 12
clone_size: .
j_call: TRBJ1-1
v_call: TRBV6-6
d_call: .

cdr3_aa: CASSPGPGVAYEQYF
cdr3_nt: TGTGCCAGCAGCCCAGGGCCGGGCGTCGCCTACGAGCAGTACTTC
cdr3_length: 15
clone_size: .
j_call: TRBJ2-7
v_call: TRBV14
d_call: .

cdr3_aa: CASSLWNRGTDTQYF
cdr3_nt: TGTGCCAGCAGTTTATGGAACAGGGGGACAGATACGCAGTATTTT
cdr3_length: 15
clone_size: .
j_call: TRBJ2-3
v_call: TRBV28
d_call: TRBD1

cdr3_aa: CASSLAPGYGYTF
cdr3_nt: TGTGCCAGCAGTTTAGCCCCCGGTTATGGCTACACCTTC
cdr3_length: 13
clone_size: .
j_call: TRBJ1-2
v_call: TRBV27
d_call: .

cdr3_aa: CASSPRGAGGGEQYF
cdr3_nt: TGTGCCAGCAGCCCCCGCGGAGCGGGAGGGGGCGAGCAGTACTTC
cdr3_length: 15
clone_size: .
j_call: TRBJ2-7
v_call: TRBV27
d_call: TRBD2

cdr3_aa: CASSFLAGTDTQYF
cdr3_nt: TGTGCCAGCAGTTTTCTAGCGGGCACAGATACGCAGTATTTT
cdr3_length: 14
clone_size: .
j_call: TRBJ2-3
v_call: TRBV28
d_call: TRBD2

cdr3_aa: CASSRRGQETQYF
cdr3_nt: TGCGCCAGCAGCCGCAGGGGTCAAGAGACCCAGTACTTC
cdr3_length: 13
clone_size: once
j_call: TRBJ2-5
v_call: TRBV4-3
d_call: .

cdr3_aa: CASSPLGGDFYEQYF
cdr3_nt: TGTGCCAGCAGCCCCCTCGGGGGAGACTTCTACGAGCAGTACTTC
cdr3_length: 15
clone_size: .
j_call: TRBJ2-7
v_call: TRBV14
d_call: .

cdr3_aa: CASSVLGAGSYEQYF
cdr3_nt: TGTGCCAGCTCAGTCCTGGGAGCTGGCTCCTACGAGCAGTACTTC
cdr3_length: 15
clone_size: .
j_call: TRBJ2-7
v_call: TRBV18
d_call: .

cdr3_aa: CASEGRLYEQYF
cdr3_nt: TGTGCCAGCGAGGGGAGGCTGTACGAGCAGTACTTC
cdr3_length: 12
clone_size: .
j_call: TRBJ2-7
v_call: TRBV6-6
d_call: .